These 20 T cell receptor beta chains share one sample of origin, sequenced in a study of blood T cell repertoires in COVID-19. Assay: immunoSEQ multiplex PCR; the TCRdb copy retains only in-frame clones and omits some. The sample lists over 95,000 clones, 85% occurring once. Sequenced material: peripheral blood. The source is a human donor in a cohort sampled during active COVID-19.

For this clone: The junction departs from the called germline gene at one end, perhaps through a read error. The chain recombines TRBV6-1 with TRBJ1-5; 8 bases agree with TRBD1. The CDR3 loop spans 14 amino acids. CDR1 and CDR2 from the germline V gene are MNHNS and SASEGT. As DNA, the CDR3 is TGTGCCAGCAATGAAGAGGGACAGGCACAGCCCCAGCATTTT. Its protein is CASNEEGQAQPQHF.

V gene TRBV11-2 combines with J gene TRBJ2-3; tentative D call: TRBD2 (6 bases). The CDR3 loop spans 15 amino acids. V lost 2 bases and J 2 bases, leaving 11 bases between the germline ends. Germline CDR1 and CDR2: SGHAT and FQNNGV. In DNA form, the CDR3 reads TGTGCCAGCAGCTTATTAGCGGCCTACACAGATACGCAGTATTTT. The encoded protein is CASSLLAAYTDTQYF. The full variable domain, with the rest looked up from reference TRBV11-2 and TRBJ2-3, is EAGVAQSPRYKIIEKRQSVAFWCNPISGHATLYWYQQILGQGPKLLIQFQNNGVVDDSQLPKDRFSAERLKGVDSTLKIQPAKLEDSAVYLCASSLLAAYTDTQYFGPGTRLTVL.

The V gene is TRBV7-8, the J gene TRBJ2-2, with a tentative D call TRBD2 (7 bases). Deletions cut 5 bases from V and 3 bases from J, with 16 bases between. CDR1 is SGHVS and CDR2 is FQNEAQ in the germline V gene. The CDR3 has 16 amino acids. The CDR3 nucleotides read TGTGCCAGCAGCCTTGGGGGGGGCTTATACACCGGGGAGCTGTTTTTT. Its protein product is CASSLGGGLYTGELFF.

CDR3 coding DNA: TGTGCCAGCAGCTTTGGTGGTAGGGGCGGCAATCAGCCCCAGCATTTT. This codes for CASSFGGRGGNQPQHF. V is TRBV7-9 and J is TRBJ1-5, with D perhaps TRBD1 (5 bases). There are 16 residues in the CDR3. The V and J ends lost 3 bases and 2 bases respectively, with 14 bases between them. Germline V CDR1 and CDR2: SEHNR, FQNEAQ (reference sequence). Full variable domain (rest looked up from reference TRBV7-9 and TRBJ1-5): DTGVSQNPRHKITKRGQNVTFRCDPISEHNRLYWYRQTLGQGPEFLTYFQNEAQLEKSRLLSDRFSAERPKGSFSTLEIQRTEQGDSAMYLCASSFGGRGGNQPQHFGDGTRLSIL.

The chain has TRBV6-5 and TRBJ2-4; 7 bases fit TRBD1. J gave up 5 bases and V 7 bases, and 5 bases lay outside the gene matches. The CDR3 is 13 residues long. Per germline, CDR1 MNHEY and CDR2 SVGAGI. The CDR3 reads CASKRQGENIQYF. The CDR3 DNA reads as TGTGCCAGCAAGAGACAGGGAGAAAACATTCAGTACTTC.

This clone has only a few counts. The J gene is TRBJ2-5, the V gene TRBV7-2, with 9 positions matching TRBD2. CDR3 length: 14 residues. The germline V gene has CDR1 SGHTA and CDR2 FQGNSA. J lost 2 bases, V lost 5 bases, and 3 bases had no gene match. The CDR3 region has the DNA TGTGCCAGCAGCCCGGCGGGGGGGCAAGAGACCCAGTACTTC. Amino acids: CASSPAGGQETQYF.

The chain is built from TRBV19 and TRBJ1-3; 7 nucleotides agree with TRBD1. The CDR3 spans 14 residues. V gave up 7 bases and J gave up 8 bases; unmatched junction bases: 11. Germline V lookup: CDR1 LNHDA, CDR2 SQIVND (reference sequence). The CDR3 reads CASTDLQGTDTIYF. DNA for the CDR3: TGTGCCAGTACCGACTTACAGGGGACGGACACCATATATTTT.

The V call is TRBV10-3, the J call TRBJ2-1; TRBD1 might be the D (6 bases). CDR1 ENHRY and CDR2 SYGVKD come from the germline V gene. V was cut by 6 bases and J by 3 bases, with 15 bases left in between. This CDR3 has 15 residues. The CDR3 nucleotides read TGTGCCATCAGGGGGGAACAGGGAAGCTACAATGAGCAGTTCTTC. It encodes CAIRGEQGSYNEQFF.

This rearrangement joins TRBV6-4 to TRBJ2-7, with 7 bases matching TRBD2. This CDR3 has 13 amino acids. V was pared by 10 bases and J by 2 bases, with 8 bases of the junction left unmatched. Germline values: CDR1 MRHNA, CDR2 SNTAGT. In nucleotides, the CDR3 is TGTGCCACCTCAGCGGGGCGAACCTACGAGCAGTACTTC. This encodes CATSAGRTYEQYF.

This sequence joins TRBV24-1 and TRBJ1-1, with no clear D. This CDR3 has 13 residues. Trimming pared 7 bases from V and 5 bases from J, leaving 13 bases between. The germline V gene has CDR1 KGHDR and CDR2 SFDVKD. CDR3 sequence: CATRSGPGTEAFF. The CDR3 DNA follows: TGTGCCACCAGGTCGGGCCCGGGGACTGAAGCTTTCTTT.

This chain uses TRBV30 with TRBJ1-5; 7 positions agree with TRBD1. This CDR3 has 15 residues. Germline V gene sequence: CDR1 GTSNPN, CDR2 SVGIG (reference sequence). J lost 0 bases, V lost 1 base, and 3 bases had no gene match. The CDR3 nucleotides read TGTGCCTGGAGTGGACAGGGATATAGCAATCAGCCCCAGCATTTT. Its protein is CAWSGQGYSNQPQHF.

This clone was found once. This chain uses TRBV11-2 with TRBJ2-1; TRBD1 matches 8 bases. J was trimmed by 4 bases and V by 5 bases; bases with no gene match: 7. Germline V CDR1 and CDR2: SGHAT, FQNNGV. The CDR3 is 15 amino acids. DNA of the CDR3: TGTGCCAGCAGCCGTTCCGGGACAGGTTACAATGAGCAGTTCTTC. Its translation is CASSRSGTGYNEQFF. Full variable domain (rest looked up from reference TRBV11-2 and TRBJ2-1): EAGVAQSPRYKIIEKRQSVAFWCNPISGHATLYWYQQILGQGPKLLIQFQNNGVVDDSQLPKDRFSAERLKGVDSTLKIQPAKLEDSAVYLCASSRSGTGYNEQFFGPGTRLTVL.

The J gene is TRBJ1-2, the V gene TRBV6-1, with D perhaps matching TRBD1 (6 bases). The length of the CDR3 is 14 residues. CDR1 is MNHNS and CDR2 is SASEGT in the germline V gene. Trimming took off 0 bases at V and 7 bases at J, with 12 bases between the two ends. The CDR3 spells CASSEARGGRGYTF. CDR3 in DNA: TGTGCCAGCAGTGAAGCGCGGGGGGGCCGTGGCTACACCTTC.

V gene TRBV6-6 combines with J gene TRBJ1-5, with D perhaps TRBD1 (5 bases). The CDR3 sequence is 13 residues long. The germline V gene has CDR1 MNHNY and CDR2 SVGAGI (reference sequence). Trimming removed 6 bases from V and 4 bases from J, with 10 bases in between. Here the CDR3 DNA reads TGTGCCAGCAGCCCGACAGAGAATCAGCCCCAGCATTTT. It yields the protein CASSPTENQPQHF.

The table lists this clone with a count of one. The V call is TRBV10-3, the J call TRBJ1-1; 7 bases fit TRBD1. Germline CDR1 reads ENHRY; CDR2 reads SYGVKD. There are 13 residues in the CDR3. J was trimmed by 2 bases and V by 10 bases; bases with no gene match: 7. The CDR3 bases are TGTGCCACGGCCGGGACAGAAAACACTGAAGCTTTCTTT. Amino acids: CATAGTENTEAFF.

The table lists this clone with a few counts. The chain uses TRBV4-1 and TRBJ1-2, with D unclear. Trimming stripped 4 bases from V and 0 bases from J, with 12 bases between. Germline CDR1 MGHRA, CDR2 YSYEKL. The CDR3 has 15 residues. CDR3: CASSPVAGANYGYTF. DNA for the CDR3: TGCGCCAGCAGCCCGGTCGCAGGCGCTAACTATGGCTACACCTTC.

The chain combines TRBV6-2 or TRBV6-3 with TRBJ2-1; tentatively, D is TRBD2 (5 bases). V lost 5 bases to trimming and J lost 4 bases, with 15 bases between them. The CDR3 is 15 residues long. Germline V CDR1 and CDR2: MNHEY, SVGEGT. The CDR3 DNA reads as TGTGCCAGCAGTCCACGGGGTCTCCAATACAATGAGCAGTTCTTC. Translated: CASSPRGLQYNEQFF.

The chain is built from TRBV2 and TRBJ1-5; D possibly corresponds to TRBD1 (6 bases). The CDR3 is 13 amino acids. The V and J ends lost 6 bases and 1 base respectively, with 7 bases between them. The germline CDR1 and CDR2 sequences are SNHLY and FYNNEI. The CDR3 sequence: CASRRGSNQPQHF. For the CDR3, the DNA is TGTGCCAGCAGGAGGGGGAGCAATCAGCCCCAGCATTTT.

The genes are TRBV28 and TRBJ1-5; perhaps TRBD1 as D (6 bases). Germline loops: CDR1 MDHEN, CDR2 SYDVKM. The CDR3 has 14 residues. Trimming pared 7 bases from V and 7 bases from J, leaving 17 bases between. The CDR3 DNA is TGTGCCAGCACCCCTGGGGGCGTAGAGCAGCCCCAGCATTTT. It translates to CASTPGGVEQPQHF.

The chain combines TRBV5-1 with TRBJ1-2; 9 bases fit TRBD1. CDR3 length: 14 residues. Germline V lookup: CDR1 SGHRS, CDR2 YFSETQ. The ends lost 0 bases at V and 6 bases at J; junction bases unmatched: 3. CDR3 DNA sequence: TGCGCCAGCAGCTTGGACAGGGGGCAGGATGGCTACACCTTC. Translating it yields CASSLDRGQDGYTF.